This is a list of T cell receptor beta chains from one sample in a study of CD4 T cells in relation to SARS-CoV-2 and coronaviruses. Antigens for these TCRs are unknown. Sequenced by immunoSEQ multiplex PCR; TCRdb stores in-frame clones only, minus some. The sample lists some 20,000 clones; around 80% were seen once. Source material: CD4+ T cells from PBMCs, cultured in vitro. These receptor sequences come from a human donor in good health. Both conserved end residues are part of each CDR3. D genes are given only for firm matches. Not every row has a clone size; where given, it reads once, few, many or a size class.

v_gene	j_gene	d_gene	abundance	CDR3aa	CDR3nt
TRBV2	TRBJ1-1	.	.	CASKNRENTEAFF	TGTGCCAGCAAGAACAGGGAGAACACTGAAGCTTTCTTT
TRBV19	TRBJ1-2	.	once	CASLQGVNYGYTF	TGTGCCAGCCTCCAGGGCGTAAACTATGGCTACACCTTC
TRBV30	TRBJ1-1	.	.	CAWTGATEAFF	TGTGCCTGGACAGGGGCCACTGAAGCTTTCTTT
TRBV5-1	TRBJ1-6	.	once	CASSFDANSPLHF	TGCGCCAGCAGCTTCGACGCAAATTCACCCCTCCACTTT
TRBV11-1	TRBJ2-1	.	.	CASSRAGGYNEQFF	TGTGCCAGCAGCCGAGCAGGGGGGTACAATGAGCAGTTCTTC
TRBV5-1	TRBJ2-6	TRBD1	.	CASSLATGTGNSGANVLTF	TGCGCCAGCAGCTTGGCAACCGGGACAGGAAACTCTGGGGCCAACGTCCTGACTTTC
TRBV15	TRBJ1-2	TRBD1	.	CATSPREGAYGYTF	TGTGCCACCAGCCCAAGGGAGGGGGCCTATGGCTACACCTTC
TRBV10-3	TRBJ2-1	.	.	CAIRTLDGSNEQFF	TGTGCCATCAGGACCTTAGACGGATCCAATGAGCAGTTCTTC
TRBV12-3/TRBV12-4	TRBJ2-2	.	.	CARTARTGELFF	TGTGCCAGAACTGCGCGTACCGGGGAGCTGTTTTTT
TRBV5-1	TRBJ1-5	.	.	CASSPGYGIQPQHF	TGCGCCAGCAGCCCAGGTTATGGTATCCAGCCCCAGCATTTT
TRBV3-1/TRBV3-2	TRBJ2-4	.	.	CASSPPSGGNIQYF	TGTGCCAGCAGTCCCCCAAGCGGAGGTAACATTCAGTACTTC
TRBV18	TRBJ2-2	.	.	CASSLNLARRGNTGELFF	TGTGCCAGCTCACTCAATCTAGCGCGGAGGGGGAACACCGGGGAGCTGTTTTTT
TRBV4-2	TRBJ2-5	.	.	CASSQGSSGRQETQYF	TGTGCCAGCAGCCAAGGGTCTAGTGGTAGGCAAGAGACCCAGTACTTC
TRBV27	TRBJ1-3	TRBD1	.	CASSSQGGSGNTIYF	TGTGCCAGCAGTTCTCAGGGGGGTTCTGGAAACACCATATATTTT
TRBV19	TRBJ2-1	.	.	CASTQIQGNEQFF	TGTGCCAGTACGCAGATACAGGGCAATGAGCAGTTCTTC
TRBV25-1	TRBJ1-2	.	.	CATYLRIKRRVNYGYTF	TGTGCCACCTATCTACGTATAAAACGCAGGGTAAACTATGGCTACACCTTC
TRBV5-5	TRBJ2-3	.	.	CASSLWAGKLTDTQYF	TGTGCCAGCAGCTTGTGGGCGGGAAAGTTGACAGATACGCAGTATTTT
TRBV2	TRBJ2-3	TRBD2	.	CASRGVWTSGRASTDTQYF	TGTGCCAGCAGAGGAGTGTGGACTAGCGGGAGGGCTAGCACAGATACGCAGTATTTT
TRBV5-4	TRBJ2-5	.	.	CASSFGGMVASETQYF	TGTGCCAGCAGCTTCGGAGGTATGGTAGCATCAGAGACCCAGTACTTC
TRBV27	TRBJ1-1	.	.	CASSTDKSTEAFF	TGTGCCAGCAGTACGGATAAGAGCACTGAAGCTTTCTTT
TRBV6-5	TRBJ2-3	.	few	CASSYAAPSTDTQYF	TGTGCCAGCAGTTACGCGGCCCCTAGCACAGATACGCAGTATTTT
TRBV15	TRBJ2-5	TRBD2	.	CATSRASGRYKETQYF	TGTGCCACCAGCAGAGCTAGCGGCCGCTACAAAGAGACCCAGTACTTC
TRBV18	TRBJ1-5	TRBD1	.	CASSPSMTGSEQPQHF	TGTGCCAGCTCACCGTCGATGACAGGGAGCGAGCAGCCCCAGCATTTT
TRBV18	TRBJ1-1	TRBD1	.	CASSSGQPNTEAFF	TGTGCCAGCTCATCGGGACAGCCGAACACTGAAGCTTTCTTT
TRBV19	TRBJ2-1	TRBD2	.	CASSIGSGLEDNEQFF	TGTGCCAGTAGTATTGGTAGCGGGTTAGAAGACAATGAGCAGTTCTTC
TRBV10-3	TRBJ2-3	TRBD2	.	CAIRTGTSGPTDTQYF	TGTGCCATCAGAACCGGGACTAGCGGGCCCACAGATACGCAGTATTTT
TRBV5-1	TRBJ2-5	.	.	CASRSGGPLETQYF	TGCGCCAGCAGGTCTGGGGGGCCGCTGGAGACCCAGTACTTC
TRBV5-1	TRBJ1-2	TRBD1	.	CASSSKTGDGYTF	TGCGCCAGCAGCTCGAAAACAGGGGATGGCTACACCTTC
TRBV19	TRBJ1-5	.	.	CASSKAGGQPQHF	TGTGCCAGTAGTAAGGCTGGGGGGCAGCCCCAGCATTTT
TRBV10-3	TRBJ1-1	TRBD1	.	CASGRDGQGDTEAFF	TGTGCCAGCGGCCGCGACGGTCAGGGGGACACTGAAGCTTTCTTT
TRBV6-2/TRBV6-3	TRBJ2-7	TRBD1	.	CASSYDVYRGSYEQYF	TGTGCCAGCAGTTACGATGTTTACAGGGGGTCCTACGAGCAGTACTTC
TRBV11-2	TRBJ2-2	.	.	CASSPRARELFF	TGTGCCAGCAGCCCTCGGGCGAGGGAGCTGTTTTTT
TRBV6-1	TRBJ2-3	.	.	CASSDGTRHTDTQYF	TGTGCCAGCAGTGACGGGACAAGGCACACAGATACGCAGTATTTT
TRBV7-9	TRBJ1-2	TRBD1	.	CASSFRGQPYGYTF	TGTGCCAGCAGCTTCCGGGGACAGCCCTATGGCTACACCTTC
TRBV24-1	TRBJ2-7	.	.	CATSGPPPSYEQYF	TGTGCCACCTCCGGGCCGCCGCCATCCTACGAGCAGTACTTC
TRBV5-1	TRBJ2-3	TRBD2	.	CASSLVTAGGGADTQYF	TGCGCCAGCAGCTTGGTGACCGCGGGGGGCGGCGCAGATACGCAGTATTTT
TRBV9	TRBJ2-2	.	.	CASSVGGQGTGELFF	TGTGCCAGCAGCGTAGGGGGGCAAGGCACCGGGGAGCTGTTTTTT
TRBV25-1	TRBJ2-5	.	once	CASSGGAGYQETQYF	TGTGCCAGCAGTGGGGGGGCAGGGTACCAAGAGACCCAGTACTTC
TRBV19	TRBJ2-1	.	.	CASSISGTHTNEQFF	TGTGCCAGTAGTATTTCCGGGACCCACACGAATGAGCAGTTCTTC
TRBV4-1	TRBJ2-2	TRBD2	few	CASSQAASGNTGELFF	TGCGCCAGCAGCCAAGCGGCTAGCGGAAACACCGGGGAGCTGTTTTTT
TRBV6-5	TRBJ1-1	.	few	CASRAFMNTEAFF	TGTGCCAGCAGGGCCTTCATGAACACTGAAGCTTTCTTT
TRBV5-6	TRBJ2-1	.	.	CASSPPGLNNEQFF	TGTGCCAGCAGCCCACCAGGACTTAACAATGAGCAGTTCTTC
TRBV19	TRBJ2-7	TRBD2	once	CASSIVGTSGSEQYF	TGTGCCAGTAGTATAGTTGGGACTAGCGGGTCCGAGCAGTACTTC
TRBV5-1	TRBJ1-2	.	.	CASSLDSGGYGYTF	TGCGCCAGCAGCTTGGACTCGGGGGGCTATGGCTACACCTTC
TRBV7-8	TRBJ2-7	.	.	CASSLPDISYEQYF	TGTGCCAGCAGCCTCCCAGACATTTCCTACGAGCAGTACTTC
TRBV24-1	TRBJ1-4	.	.	CATNRERNEKLFF	TGTGCCACCAACCGGGAACGGAATGAAAAACTGTTTTTT
TRBV4-1	TRBJ1-5	TRBD1	few	CASSQDPGQGAKSNQPQHF	TGCGCCAGCAGCCAAGATCCCGGACAGGGGGCTAAGAGCAATCAGCCCCAGCATTTT
TRBV18	TRBJ1-6	.	.	CASSLTDSSYNSPLHF	TGTGCCAGCTCATTGACGGATAGCTCCTATAATTCACCCCTCCACTTT
TRBV15	TRBJ1-2	.	.	CATSIRPGDGYTF	TGTGCCACTAGTATCAGACCAGGGGATGGCTACACCTTC
TRBV2	TRBJ1-3	.	once	CASSEQERNTIYF	TGTGCCAGCAGTGAACAGGAGAGAAACACCATATATTTT
TRBV29-1	TRBJ2-3	TRBD2	.	CSVSQGGLAGKRWGTDTQYF	TGCAGCGTCTCCCAAGGGGGACTAGCGGGAAAGAGGTGGGGCACAGATACGCAGTATTTT
TRBV29-1	TRBJ1-1	.	.	CSVEPQEFDTEAFF	TGCAGCGTTGAACCACAGGAATTTGACACTGAAGCTTTCTTT
TRBV20-1	TRBJ1-1	.	.	CSASLNTDTEAFF	TGCAGTGCTAGTCTTAACACGGACACTGAAGCTTTCTTT
TRBV6-1	TRBJ2-1	.	.	CASSEGLSSYNEQFF	TGTGCCAGCAGTGAAGGTCTCAGCTCCTACAATGAGCAGTTCTTC
TRBV6-5	TRBJ1-2	TRBD1	.	CASRTTGVSNYGYTF	TGTGCCAGCAGGACGACAGGGGTTTCTAACTATGGCTACACCTTC